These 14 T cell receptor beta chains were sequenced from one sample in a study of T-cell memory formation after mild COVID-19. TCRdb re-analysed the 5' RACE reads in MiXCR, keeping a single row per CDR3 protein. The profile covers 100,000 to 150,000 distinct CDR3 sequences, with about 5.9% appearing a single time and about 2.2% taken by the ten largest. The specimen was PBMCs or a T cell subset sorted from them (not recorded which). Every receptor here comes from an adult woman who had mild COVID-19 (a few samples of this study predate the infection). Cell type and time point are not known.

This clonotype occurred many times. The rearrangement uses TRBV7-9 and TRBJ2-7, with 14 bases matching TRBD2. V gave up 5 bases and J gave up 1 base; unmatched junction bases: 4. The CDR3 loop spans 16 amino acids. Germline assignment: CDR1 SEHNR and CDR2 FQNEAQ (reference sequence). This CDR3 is CASSQGLAGESYEQYF. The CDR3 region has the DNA TGTGCCAGCAGCCAGGGACTAGCGGGGGAGTCCTACGAGCAGTACTTC.

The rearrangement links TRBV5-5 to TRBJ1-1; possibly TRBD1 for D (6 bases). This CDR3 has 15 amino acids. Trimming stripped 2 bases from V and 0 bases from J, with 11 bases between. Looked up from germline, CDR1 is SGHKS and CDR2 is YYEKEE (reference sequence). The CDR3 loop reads CASSLRTVLNTEAFF. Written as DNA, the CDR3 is TGTGCCAGCAGCTTACGGACAGTCTTGAACACTGAAGCTTTCTTT.

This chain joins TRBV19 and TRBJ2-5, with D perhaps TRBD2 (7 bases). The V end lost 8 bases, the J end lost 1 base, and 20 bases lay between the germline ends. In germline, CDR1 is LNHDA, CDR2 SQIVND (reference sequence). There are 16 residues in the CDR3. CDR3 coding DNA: TGTGCCAGTCGAGTGGCGGGGGCCCTTACCCAAGAGACCCAGTACTTC. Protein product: CASRVAGALTQETQYF.

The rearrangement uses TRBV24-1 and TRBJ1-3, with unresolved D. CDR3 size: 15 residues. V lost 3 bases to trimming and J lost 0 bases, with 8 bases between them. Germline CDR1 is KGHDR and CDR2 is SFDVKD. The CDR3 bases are TGTGCCACCAGTGATCCAAGTAGCTCTGGAAACACCATATATTTT. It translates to CATSDPSSSGNTIYF.

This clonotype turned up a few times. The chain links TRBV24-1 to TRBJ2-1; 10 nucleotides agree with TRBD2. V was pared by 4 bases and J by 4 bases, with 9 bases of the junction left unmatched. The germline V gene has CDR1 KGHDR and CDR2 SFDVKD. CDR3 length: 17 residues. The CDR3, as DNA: TGTGCCACCAGTGACCAGTTAGCGGGAGGACCGTACAATGAGCAGTTCTTC. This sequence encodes CATSDQLAGGPYNEQFF.

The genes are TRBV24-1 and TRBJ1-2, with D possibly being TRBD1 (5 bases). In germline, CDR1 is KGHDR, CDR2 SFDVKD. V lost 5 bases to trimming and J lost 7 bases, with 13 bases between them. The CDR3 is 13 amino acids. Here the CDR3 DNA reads TGTGCCACCAGTGCGGAAGTGGGGCTTGGCTACACCTTC. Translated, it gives CATSAEVGLGYTF.

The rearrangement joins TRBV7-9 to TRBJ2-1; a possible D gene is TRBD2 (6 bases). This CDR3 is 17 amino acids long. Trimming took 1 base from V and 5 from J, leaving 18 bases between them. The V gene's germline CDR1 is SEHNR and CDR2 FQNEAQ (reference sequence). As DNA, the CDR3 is TGTGCCAGCAGCTTAGGGGTGAGGCGGGACGGGCACAATGAGCAGTTCTTC. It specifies CASSLGVRRDGHNEQFF.

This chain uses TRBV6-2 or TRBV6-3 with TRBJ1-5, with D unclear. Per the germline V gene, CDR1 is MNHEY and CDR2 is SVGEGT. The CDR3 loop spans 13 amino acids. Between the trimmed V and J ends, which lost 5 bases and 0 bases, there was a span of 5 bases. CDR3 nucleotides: TGTGCCAGCAGTACAGATAGCAATCAGCCCCAGCATTTT. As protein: CASSTDSNQPQHF.

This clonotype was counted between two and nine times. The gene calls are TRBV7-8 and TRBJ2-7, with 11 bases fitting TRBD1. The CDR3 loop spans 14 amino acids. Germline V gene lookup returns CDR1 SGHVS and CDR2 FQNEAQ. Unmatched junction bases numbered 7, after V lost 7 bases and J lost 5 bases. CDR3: CASIPTGQGDEQYF. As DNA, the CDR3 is TGTGCCAGCATCCCTACGGGACAGGGGGACGAGCAGTACTTC.

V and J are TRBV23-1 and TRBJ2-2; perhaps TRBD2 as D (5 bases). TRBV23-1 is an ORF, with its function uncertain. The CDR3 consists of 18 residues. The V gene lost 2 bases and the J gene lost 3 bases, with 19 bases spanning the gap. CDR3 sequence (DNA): TGCGCCAGCAGTCAACCCCCGGACGGGGATTGGCACACCGGGGAGCTGTTTTTT. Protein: CASSQPPDGDWHTGELFF.

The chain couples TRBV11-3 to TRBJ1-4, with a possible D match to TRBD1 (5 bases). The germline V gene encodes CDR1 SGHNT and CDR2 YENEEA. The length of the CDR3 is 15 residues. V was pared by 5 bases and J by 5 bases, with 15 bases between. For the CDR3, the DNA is TGTGCCAGCAGCCCACCCGACAGTCGCAATGAAAAACTGTTTTTT. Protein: CASSPPDSRNEKLFF.

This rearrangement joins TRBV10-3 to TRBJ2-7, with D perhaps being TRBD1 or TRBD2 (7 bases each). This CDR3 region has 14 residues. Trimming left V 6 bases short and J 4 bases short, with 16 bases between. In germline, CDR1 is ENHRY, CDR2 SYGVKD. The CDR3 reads CAISRGGERYEQYF. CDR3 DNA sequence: TGTGCCATCAGCAGGGGGGGGGAGCGGTACGAGCAGTACTTC.

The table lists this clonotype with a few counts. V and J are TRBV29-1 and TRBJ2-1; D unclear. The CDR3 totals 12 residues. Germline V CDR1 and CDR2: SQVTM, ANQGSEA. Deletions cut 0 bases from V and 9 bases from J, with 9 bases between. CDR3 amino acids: CSVEELQVEQFF. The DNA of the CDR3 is TGCAGCGTTGAAGAGCTTCAGGTTGAGCAGTTCTTC.

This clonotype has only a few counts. Written as DNA, the CDR3 is TGTGCCAGCAGTTTTTCAGGGGGAGGGGAAGCTTTCTTT. Protein sequence: CASSFSGGGEAFF. V is TRBV12-3 or TRBV12-4 and J is TRBJ1-1; TRBD1 agrees at 7 bases. The V segment lost 3 bases and the J segment 8 bases; nucleotides outside the gene matches: 6. CDR3 length: 13 amino acids.